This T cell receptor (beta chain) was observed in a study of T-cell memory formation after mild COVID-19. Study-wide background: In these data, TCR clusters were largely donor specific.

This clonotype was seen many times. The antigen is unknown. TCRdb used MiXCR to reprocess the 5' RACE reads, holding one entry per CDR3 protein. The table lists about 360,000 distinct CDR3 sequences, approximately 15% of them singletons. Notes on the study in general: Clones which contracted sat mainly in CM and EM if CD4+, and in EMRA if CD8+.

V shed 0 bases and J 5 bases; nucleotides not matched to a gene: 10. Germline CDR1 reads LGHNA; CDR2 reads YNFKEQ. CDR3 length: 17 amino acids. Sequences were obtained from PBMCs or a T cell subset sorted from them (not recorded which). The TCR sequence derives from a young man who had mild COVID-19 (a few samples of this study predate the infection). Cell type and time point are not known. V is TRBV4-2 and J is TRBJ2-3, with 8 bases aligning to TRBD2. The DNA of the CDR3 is TGTGCCAGCAGCCAAGATAGGGAGCGGGGGATTGTAGATACGCAGTATTTT. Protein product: CASSQDRERGIVDTQYF.